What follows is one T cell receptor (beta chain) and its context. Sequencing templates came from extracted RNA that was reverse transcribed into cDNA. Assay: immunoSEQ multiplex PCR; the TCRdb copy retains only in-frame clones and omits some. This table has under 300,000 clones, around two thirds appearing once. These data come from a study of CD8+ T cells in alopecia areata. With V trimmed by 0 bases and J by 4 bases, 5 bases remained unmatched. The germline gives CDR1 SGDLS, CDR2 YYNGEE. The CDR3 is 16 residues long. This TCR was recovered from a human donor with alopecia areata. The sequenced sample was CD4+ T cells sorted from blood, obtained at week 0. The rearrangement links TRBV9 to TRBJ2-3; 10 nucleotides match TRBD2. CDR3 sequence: CASSVEAGGPSDTQYF. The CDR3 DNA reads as TGTGCCAGCAGCGTAGAAGCGGGGGGGCCCTCAGATACGCAGTATTTT.